This T cell receptor (beta chain) was identified during a study of type 1 regulatory T cells. In the study overall: T-allo10 is an in vitro-generated, Tr1-enriched CD4 T cell product specific for alloantigen.

Germline V gene lookup returns CDR1 SEHNR and CDR2 FQNEAQ (reference sequence). The CDR3 length is 15 residues. Between the trimmed V and J ends, which lost 8 bases and 1 base, there was a span of 12 bases. MiXCR, run by TCRdb on the reads, gives a single entry per CDR3 protein. The table lists some 18,000 distinct CDR3 sequences, roughly a tenth of them singletons. The sequencing input was CD4+ T cells, either the whole sample or a sorted fraction (not recorded which). The gene calls are TRBV7-9 and TRBJ1-6; no definite D call. This receptor was taken from a human donor in good health. Written as DNA, the CDR3 is TGTGCCAGCGGGGTTGGCGGGTCCTATAATTCACCCCTCCACTTT. Residues: CASGVGGSYNSPLHF.